The 30 T cell receptor beta chains below come from one sample, sequenced in a study of blood T cells in healthy people across ages. PCR was performed a second time for about 7 to 11 cycles using a sample-barcoded 5' primer and a J-beta primer mix. MiXCR was run by TCRdb on the 5' RACE reads, yielding one entry per CDR3 protein. This repertoire shows about 730,000 distinct CDR3 sequences, approximately 39% found once; its top ten account for 20% to 25%. The material sequenced was blood. These receptors originate from a woman aged 55-69 years in good health.

This clonotype showed up just once. The chain has TRBV25-1 and TRBJ1-1; 8 bases are a match to TRBD1. Germline loops: CDR1 MGHDK, CDR2 SYGVNS. The CDR3 is 15 amino acids. Trimming at V came to 3 bases and at J to 0 bases, leaving 3 bases not matched to a gene. This CDR3 is CASSDRGRMNTEAFF. CDR3 bases: TGTGCCAGCAGTGACAGGGGGCGTATGAACACTGAAGCTTTCTTT.

The chain carries TRBV4-3 and TRBJ1-2; 9 nucleotides agree with TRBD1. Trimming took 3 bases from V and 8 from J; bases not matched to a gene: 10. Germline lookup yields CDR1 LGHNA and CDR2 YSLEER. The CDR3 sequence is 15 residues long. CDR3 in DNA: TGCGCCAGCAGCCAGGCGGGACAGGGCTTAGGGGGCTACACCTTC. It encodes CASSQAGQGLGGYTF.

The table lists this clonotype with a count of one. This chain uses TRBV6-4 with TRBJ1-1; 7 nucleotides line up with TRBD1. Germline CDR1 is MRHNA and CDR2 is SNTAGT. CDR3 size: 13 residues. J gave up 7 bases and V 0 bases, and 2 bases lay outside the gene matches. This CDR3 reads CASSDSRTGEAFF. CDR3 DNA: TGTGCCAGCAGTGACTCGAGGACAGGTGAAGCTTTCTTT.

V and J are TRBV30 and TRBJ2-3; TRBD1 matches 10 bases. J lost 8 bases, V lost 0 bases, and 14 bases had no gene match. The CDR3 has 17 amino acids. Germline lookup yields CDR1 GTSNPN and CDR2 SVGIG (reference sequence). The DNA for the CDR3 is TGTGCCTGGAGTGTTGGGACAGGGGTCGTCCAAGGGGGTACGCAGTATTTT. Protein sequence: CAWSVGTGVVQGGTQYF.

This chain links TRBV11-2 with TRBJ1-1; 9 bases fit TRBD1. Trimming took 4 bases from V and 3 from J; bases not matched to a gene: 6. Germline V lookup: CDR1 SGHAT, CDR2 FQNNGV. This CDR3 is built from 15 residues. CDR3 DNA: TGTGCCAGCAGCTCACCTAGGACAGGGGACACTGAAGCTTTCTTT. It yields the protein CASSSPRTGDTEAFF.

With respect to this clonotype: Given a much more abundant clone one base away, this may be a read error. The chain couples TRBV10-3 to TRBJ2-7; tentative D call: TRBD1 (6 bases). Germline CDR1 is ENHRY and CDR2 is SYGVKD. The CDR3 has 12 residues. The chain's CDR3 is CVIRQEPYEQYF. As DNA, the CDR3 is TGTGTCATCAGACAGGAACCCTACGAGCAGTACTTC.

The V gene is TRBV27, the J gene TRBJ1-2, with a tentative D call TRBD1 (6 bases). With 8 bases removed from V and 8 bases from J, the gap between germline ends came to 15 bases. This CDR3 region has 12 residues. Germline assignment: CDR1 MNHEY and CDR2 SMNVEV (reference sequence). The CDR3 DNA is TGTGCCAGCGGAGGGCTCGGGGGCGGCTACACCTTC. Translated: CASGGLGGGYTF.

This clonotype was observed a handful of times. This chain links TRBV20-1 with TRBJ2-7, with 9 bases identical to TRBD1. J lost 3 bases, V lost 0 bases, and 6 bases had no gene match. Germline lookup yields CDR1 DFQATT and CDR2 SNEGSKA (reference sequence). There are 15 residues in the CDR3. The CDR3 sequence: CSARDPGQGLYEQYF. In DNA form, the CDR3 reads TGCAGTGCTAGAGACCCGGGACAGGGTCTCTACGAGCAGTACTTC.

The chain uses TRBV7-2 and TRBJ2-3, with D perhaps TRBD2 (5 bases). V was trimmed by 5 bases and J by 1 base, leaving 13 bases between them. The CDR3 runs 15 residues. Germline V CDR1 and CDR2: SGHTA, FQGNSA. CDR3 DNA: TGTGCCAGCAGCGATAGACTAAGCGGCACAGATACGCAGTATTTT. Encoded protein: CASSDRLSGTDTQYF.

The V call is TRBV19, the J call TRBJ2-7; weak D call: TRBD2 (5 bases). The CDR3 sequence is 15 residues long. The V gene's germline CDR1 is LNHDA and CDR2 SQIVND (reference sequence). Between the trimmed V and J ends, which lost 6 bases and 2 bases, there was a span of 17 bases. CDR3 residues: CASSPFETGTYEQYF. CDR3 nucleotides: TGTGCCAGTAGCCCCTTCGAGACGGGGACCTACGAGCAGTACTTC.

Concerning this clonotype itself: Relative to the germline gene, one junction end is altered; a read error may explain this. The V and J genes are TRBV12-3 or TRBV12-4 and TRBJ1-2, with TRBD1 identical over 8 bases. The CDR3 has 12 amino acids. CDR3 sequence reads: CACRTGTDGYTF. CDR3 DNA sequence: TGTGCCTGCAGGACAGGGACGGATGGCTACACCTTC.

As to this clonotype: Compared with germline, one end of the junction differs, possibly owing to a read error. The chain employs TRBV10-3 and TRBJ2-2; weak D call: TRBD2 (6 bases). Germline-derived CDR1 and CDR2 are ENHRY and SYGVKD. CDR3 size: 17 residues. The DNA for the CDR3 is TGTGCCATCAGTGATAGGAGGGCAGGGAAGAACACCGGGGAGCCGTTTTTT. Residues: CAISDRRAGKNTGEPFF.

This clonotype occurred a few times. The chain employs TRBV7-3 and TRBJ2-3; no firm D call. Trimming left V 8 bases short and J 2 bases short, with 17 bases between. This CDR3 has 15 residues. Per the germline V gene, CDR1 is SGHTA and CDR2 is FQGTGA. The CDR3 region has the DNA TGTGCCAGCGCTGAAATCGGCCAGGCCACAGATACGCAGTATTTT. Its translation is CASAEIGQATDTQYF. The entire variable domain, with the rest obtained from reference TRBV7-3 and TRBJ2-3, is as follows: GAGVSQTPSNKVTEKGKYVELRCDPISGHTALYWYRQSLGQGPEFLIYFQGTGAADDSGLPNDRFFAVRPEGSVSTLKIQRTERGDSAVYLCASAEIGQATDTQYFGPGTRLTVL.

The chain uses TRBV20-1 and TRBJ2-5, with TRBD2 matching 7 bases. V trimming: 4 bases; J trimming: 6 bases; junction bases outside the gene matches: 11. Germline CDR1 is DFQATT and CDR2 is SNEGSKA (reference sequence). The CDR3 is made up of 14 amino acids. CDR3 sequence (DNA): TGCAGTGCTACCCCAAGGGAGGGCCCTCAGACCCAGTACTTC. The encoded protein is CSATPREGPQTQYF.

Regarding this clonotype: Possible read error: a much larger clone is one base away. This sequence joins TRBV5-1 and TRBJ2-5; 9 positions match TRBD2. The length of the CDR3 is 16 residues. Germline CDR1 and CDR2: SGHRS and YFSETQ. The CDR3 region is CVSRITPGLASNEQYF. CDR3 nucleotide sequence: TGCGTCAGCAGGATTACTCCGGGACTAGCCAGCAATGAGCAGTACTTC.

This clonotype was observed a few times. The CDR3 DNA follows: TGTGCCAGCAGCGCCCACAGGCTTGGGGGCGGGCAAGAGACCCAGTACTTC. This encodes CASSAHRLGGGQETQYF. The V call is TRBV9, the J call TRBJ2-4, with a weak D call TRBD1 (6 bases). Matching the DNA end better, TRBJ2-5 makes the J call doubtful. Per the germline V gene, CDR1 is SGDLS and CDR2 is YYNGEE. The CDR3 loop spans 17 amino acids.

This clonotype was seen more than once but under ten times. The V and J genes are TRBV9 and TRBJ2-5; TRBD1 matches at 10 bases. Per the germline V gene, CDR1 is SGDLS and CDR2 is YYNGEE. The trim removed 2 bases at V and 4 bases at J, leaving 5 bases unmatched. The CDR3 is 15 amino acids. The CDR3 DNA is TGTGCCAGCAGCGTGACCGGGACAGGGGTAGAGACCCAGTACTTC. It yields the protein CASSVTGTGVETQYF.

This chain uses TRBV12-3 or TRBV12-4 with TRBJ2-2; 7 bases line up with TRBD1. V lost 6 bases and J lost 7; bases outside the gene matches: 8. The CDR3 covers 14 residues. The CDR3 protein is CASREKGAIGELFF. The CDR3 DNA reads as TGTGCCAGCAGAGAAAAGGGGGCGATCGGGGAGCTGTTTTTT.

This clonotype was detected once. This rearrangement joins TRBV24-1 to TRBJ2-7; tentative D call: TRBD1 (6 bases). Trimming left V 4 bases short and J 3 bases short, with 12 bases between. The CDR3 sequence is 14 residues long. The germline gives CDR1 KGHDR, CDR2 SFDVKD. The CDR3 coding sequence is TGTGCCACCAGTGAGGCCGGGACATACTACGAGCAGTACTTC. Protein sequence: CATSEAGTYYEQYF.

The chain uses TRBV21-1 and TRBJ1-1. TRBV21-1 is described as a pseudogene. The CDR3 extends over 12 amino acids. For the CDR3, the DNA is TGTGCCAGCAGCAATTGGAATCGGGAAGCTTTCTTT. Protein: CASSNWNREAFF.

The chain couples TRBV4-2 to TRBJ1-6; the D gene is possibly TRBD1 (5 bases). There are 16 residues in the CDR3. Germline values: CDR1 LGHNA, CDR2 YNFKEQ. V dropped 0 bases and J dropped 6 bases, with 12 bases sitting between them. The CDR3 is CASSQEGGLTNSPLHF. CDR3 bases: TGTGCCAGCAGCCAAGAGGGGGGACTTACTAATTCACCCCTCCACTTT.

In this sample, this clonotype turned up a few times. The V call is TRBV9, the J call TRBJ2-3, with 11 nucleotides matching TRBD2. The germline CDR1 and CDR2 sequences are SGDLS and YYNGEE. Trimming cost V 3 bases and J 2 bases; bases outside gene matches: 5. The CDR3 spans 16 residues. CDR3 bases: TGTGCCAGCAGCGCTACTAGCGGGGGAGTCACAGATACGCAGTATTTT. The encoded protein is CASSATSGGVTDTQYF.

The sample holds a few counts of this clonotype. V and J are TRBV2 and TRBJ2-1; D possibly corresponds to TRBD2 (6 bases). The CDR3 length is 15 residues. V lost 2 bases and J 10 bases, leaving 18 bases between the germline ends. Germline V gene lookup returns CDR1 SNHLY and CDR2 FYNNEI. CDR3 sequence (DNA): TGTGCCAGCAGTGAAAATAGACCCCAGGCGGGAGAGCAGTTCTTC. Protein: CASSENRPQAGEQFF. The whole variable domain, remainder taken from reference TRBV2 and TRBJ2-1, is EPEVTQTPSHQVTQMGQEVILRCVPISNHLYFYWYRQILGQKVEFLVSFYNNEISEKSEIFDDQFSVERPDGSNFTLKIRSTKLEDSAMYFCASSENRPQAGEQFFGPGTRLTVL.

V gene TRBV20-1 combines with J gene TRBJ2-5, with TRBD1 matching 10 bases. Germline V CDR1 and CDR2: DFQATT, SNEGSKA (reference sequence). The length of the CDR3 is 13 residues. After removal of 4 bases from V and 5 bases from J, the junction contained 4 bases not matched to a gene. The CDR3 here is CSATRQGAETQYF. The CDR3 nucleotides read TGCAGTGCTACGAGACAGGGGGCCGAGACCCAGTACTTC.

The count of this clonotype is one. CDR3 nucleotides: TGTGCCTGGGCGACAGGGGTTGACGAGCAGTACTTC. Its protein product is CAWATGVDEQYF. The chain employs TRBV30 and TRBJ2-5, with TRBD1 matching over 8 bases. Gene TRBJ2-7 matches the end of the DNA better, so the J call may be wrong. Germline V lookup: CDR1 GTSNPN, CDR2 SVGIG (reference sequence). CDR3 length equals 12 residues.

The rearrangement joins TRBV20-1 to TRBJ2-1, with D perhaps being TRBD1 or TRBD2 (6 bases each). The CDR3 extends over 15 amino acids. V was clipped by 3 bases and J by 13 bases, with 25 bases between them. The germline gives CDR1 DFQATT, CDR2 SNEGSKA (reference sequence). The DNA of the CDR3 is TGCAGTGCTAGGGGAGACAGGTCGGCCCAGCGGGTCCAGTTCTTC. It specifies CSARGDRSAQRVQFF.

This clonotype was counted many times. The rearrangement joins TRBV29-1 to TRBJ2-7; TRBD2 aligns across 13 bases. CDR3 size: 15 residues. V lost 4 bases and J lost 2; bases outside the gene matches: 5. Germline CDR1 is SQVTM and CDR2 is ANQGSEA. Here the CDR3 reads CSVGTSGSGAYEQYF. The CDR3 nucleotides read TGCAGCGTTGGGACTAGCGGGAGTGGGGCCTACGAGCAGTACTTC.

The chain has TRBV6-1 and TRBJ2-3; possible D gene TRBD1, 5 bases. This CDR3 contains 17 residues. Trimming cost V 6 bases and J 1 base, with 20 bases left between them. Germline V gene lookup returns CDR1 MNHNS and CDR2 SASEGT. As DNA, the CDR3 is TGTGCCAGCAGCCCTAGGGGTACCCATCGAGGCACAGATACGCAGTATTTT. Translating gives CASSPRGTHRGTDTQYF.

In the case of this clonotype: A much larger clone differs from this one at a single base, so this may be a read error. The chain combines TRBV20-1 with TRBJ2-3, with TRBD2 matching over 8 bases. Looked up from germline, CDR1 is DFQATT and CDR2 is SNEGSKA (reference sequence). The CDR3 length is 15 residues. In DNA form, the CDR3 reads TGCGGTGCTAGAGATACGACGGGAGGGTTGAATACGCAGTATTTT. It translates to CGARDTTGGLNTQYF.

In this sample, this clonotype turned up a few times. This rearrangement joins TRBV20-1 to TRBJ2-5; D is unclear. Trimming took 5 bases from V and 5 from J, leaving 18 bases between them. Per the germline V gene, CDR1 is DFQATT and CDR2 is SNEGSKA (reference sequence). CDR3 length: 14 amino acids. This chain's CDR3 is CSAGVVSRTETQYF. In nucleotides, the CDR3 is TGCAGTGCTGGCGTGGTAAGCCGAACGGAGACCCAGTACTTC.